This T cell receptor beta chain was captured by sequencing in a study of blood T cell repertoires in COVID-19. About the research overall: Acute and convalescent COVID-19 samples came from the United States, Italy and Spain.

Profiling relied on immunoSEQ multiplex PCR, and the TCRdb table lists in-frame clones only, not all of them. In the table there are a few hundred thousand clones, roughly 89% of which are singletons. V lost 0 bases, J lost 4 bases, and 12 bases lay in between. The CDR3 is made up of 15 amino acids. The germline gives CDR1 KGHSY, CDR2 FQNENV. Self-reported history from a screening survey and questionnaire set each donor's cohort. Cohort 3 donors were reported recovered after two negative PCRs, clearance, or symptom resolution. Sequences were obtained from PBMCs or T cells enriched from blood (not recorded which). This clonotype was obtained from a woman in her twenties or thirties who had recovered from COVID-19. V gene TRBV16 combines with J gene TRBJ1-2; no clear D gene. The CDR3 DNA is TGTGCCAGCAGCCAATCCACGGGATCGAGCTATGGCTACACCTTC. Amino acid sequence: CASSQSTGSSYGYTF.